What follows are 12 T cell receptor beta chains derived from one specimen sequenced in a study of cytomegalovirus exposure and HLA in healthy donors. The PCR made use of 60 Vbeta and 13 Jbeta primers. The table came from immunoSEQ multiplex PCR; TCRdb's copy has only in-frame clones and leaves some out. The sample has 70,000 to 90,000 clones. The source material was PBMCs. The origin of the receptors is a man in his late teens or twenties in good health and CMV-seropositive.

V is TRBV9 and J is TRBJ1-3; D gene uncertain. Germline-derived CDR1 and CDR2 are SGDLS and YYNGEE. This CDR3 has 15 residues. The ends were cut back, 4 bases at V and 2 bases at J, with 13 bases in the middle. CDR3 nucleotide sequence: TGTGCCAGCAGCCCCCTTGGCGGTACTGGAAACACCATATATTTT. Translating it yields CASSPLGGTGNTIYF. The full variable domain, in which reference TRBV9 and TRBJ1-3 provide the parts outside the CDR3, is DSGVTQTPKHLITATGQRVTLRCSPRSGDLSVYWYQQSLDQGLQFLIQYYNGEERAKGNILERFSAQQFPDLHSELNLSSLELGDSALYFCASSPLGGTGNTIYFGEGSWLTVV.

The rearrangement joins TRBV28 to TRBJ1-5; tentatively, D is TRBD1 (5 bases). This CDR3 is built from 13 residues. Per the germline V gene, CDR1 is MDHEN and CDR2 is SYDVKM. The V and J ends lost 6 bases and 4 bases respectively, with 10 bases between them. CDR3 sequence reads: CASRRGLNQPQHF. The CDR3 bases are TGTGCCAGCAGGAGGGGACTGAATCAGCCCCAGCATTTT.

In DNA, the CDR3 is TGTGCCAGCAGCCCAGTTTGGGGACAGGGGGGTAGAGGCTCCTACAATGAGCAGTTCTTC. Protein product: CASSPVWGQGGRGSYNEQFF. The chain uses TRBV2 and TRBJ2-1; 11 positions match TRBD1. The CDR3 runs to 20 residues. Per the germline V gene, CDR1 is SNHLY and CDR2 is FYNNEI. V dropped 6 bases and J dropped 0; count of bases not matched to a gene: 16. Full variable domain (missing parts from reference TRBV2 and TRBJ2-1): EPEVTQTPSHQVTQMGQEVILRCVPISNHLYFYWYRQILGQKVEFLVSFYNNEISEKSEIFDDQFSVERPDGSNFTLKIRSTKLEDSAMYFCASSPVWGQGGRGSYNEQFFGPGTRLTVL.

V usage is TRBV6-6 and J usage is TRBJ2-7, with D possibly matching TRBD2 (5 bases). Germline CDR1 MNHNY, CDR2 SVGAGI (reference sequence). The CDR3 loop spans 14 amino acids. Trimming stripped 0 bases from V and 7 bases from J, with 13 bases between. The CDR3 region is CASSYSREGSEQYF. The CDR3 DNA is TGTGCCAGCAGTTACTCAAGGGAAGGGAGTGAGCAGTACTTC.

V is TRBV10-3 and J is TRBJ2-3, with TRBD2 identical over 13 bases. The CDR3 consists of 16 residues. The germline V gene encodes CDR1 ENHRY and CDR2 SYGVKD. V lost 7 bases and J lost 0; bases outside the gene matches: 4. CDR3 sequence: CAIMTSGRTSTDTQYF. For the CDR3, the DNA is TGTGCCATCATGACTAGCGGGAGGACTAGCACAGATACGCAGTATTTT.

This chain connects TRBV7-9 to TRBJ1-2; D is unclear. Germline CDR1 SEHNR, CDR2 FQNEAQ (reference sequence). The germline V and J ends were trimmed by 0 bases and 10 bases, with 12 bases remaining between them. The CDR3 runs to 13 residues. Here the CDR3 reads CASSLAPQATYTF. For the CDR3, the DNA is TGTGCCAGCAGCTTAGCCCCGCAAGCAACCTACACCTTC.

Comments on this clone: Compared with germline, one end of the junction differs, possibly owing to a read error. The chain employs TRBV18 and TRBJ1-2; 7 positions agree with TRBD1. The germline gives CDR1 KGHSH, CDR2 LQKENI. The CDR3 length is 16 residues. CDR3: CASAPRRGLENYGYTF. The CDR3 nucleotides read TGTGCCAGCGCACCACGGAGGGGGCTAGAGAACTATGGCTACACCTTC. The entire variable domain, with the rest obtained from reference TRBV18 and TRBJ1-2, is as follows: NAGVMQNPRHLVRRRGQEARLRCSPMKGHSHVYWYRQLPEEGLKFMVYLQKENIIDESGMPKERFSAEFPKEGPSILRIQQVVRGDSAAYFCASAPRRGLENYGYTFGSGTRLTVV.

Here the CDR3 DNA reads TGTGCCAGCGCCGGGACAGGGTTCCACGAGCAGTACTTC. Its protein is CASAGTGFHEQYF. The chain joins TRBV28 to TRBJ2-7; the match to TRBD1 covers 9 bases. V lost 8 bases, J lost 5 bases, and 7 bases stayed unmatched. The CDR3 extends over 13 amino acids. Germline V gives CDR1 MDHEN, CDR2 SYDVKM.

The V gene is TRBV7-6, the J gene TRBJ1-1, with D hard to call. The CDR3 covers 13 residues. Germline V lookup: CDR1 SGHVS, CDR2 FNYEAQ. V was trimmed by 4 bases and J by 6 bases, leaving 12 bases between them. The CDR3 sequence: CASSSVYNSEAFF. The CDR3 DNA follows: TGTGCCAGCAGCTCAGTGTATAATTCTGAAGCTTTCTTT.

This chain joins TRBV5-1 and TRBJ1-5, with D uncertain. In germline, CDR1 is SGHRS, CDR2 YFSETQ. V was pared by 0 bases and J by 2 bases, with 6 bases between. CDR3 size: 14 residues. The CDR3 loop is CASSLDGRNQPQHF. The CDR3 coding sequence is TGCGCCAGCAGCTTGGATGGGCGCAATCAGCCCCAGCATTTT. Full variable domain (remainder filled in from reference TRBV5-1 and TRBJ1-5): KAGVTQTPRYLIKTRGQQVTLSCSPISGHRSVSWYQQTPGQGLQFLFEYFSETQRNKGNFPGRFSGRQFSNSRSEMNVSTLELGDSALYLCASSLDGRNQPQHFGDGTRLSIL.

The chain couples TRBV4-2 to TRBJ2-7; no clear D gene. Germline loops: CDR1 LGHNA, CDR2 YNFKEQ. V was cut by 0 bases and J by 4 bases, with 10 bases left in between. The CDR3 has 14 amino acids. The DNA of the CDR3 is TGTGCCAGCAGCCAAGAACTGATTCCTTACGAGCAGTACTTC. This translates into CASSQELIPYEQYF.

V usage is TRBV27 and J usage is TRBJ1-6, with a possible D match to TRBD1 (6 bases). Trimming left V 2 bases short and J 6 bases short, with 8 bases between. The germline gives CDR1 MNHEY, CDR2 SMNVEV (reference sequence). The CDR3 contains 14 residues. CDR3 residues: CASSLLQGNSPLHF. Written as DNA, the CDR3 is TGTGCCAGCAGTTTACTACAGGGTAATTCACCCCTCCACTTT.